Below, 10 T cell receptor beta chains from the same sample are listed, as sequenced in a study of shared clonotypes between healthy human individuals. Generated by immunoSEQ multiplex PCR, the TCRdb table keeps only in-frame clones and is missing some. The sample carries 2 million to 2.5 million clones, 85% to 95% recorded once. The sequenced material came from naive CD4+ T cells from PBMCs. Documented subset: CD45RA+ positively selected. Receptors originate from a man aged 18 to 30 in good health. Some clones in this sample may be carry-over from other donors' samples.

CDR3 nucleotide sequence: TGTGCCAGCAGTAAATACCTAGCGGGAGTTTACGAGCAGTACTTC. Amino acid sequence: CASSKYLAGVYEQYF. The V gene is TRBV27, the J gene TRBJ2-7; 10 bases are a match to TRBD2. J lost 4 bases, V lost 5 bases, and 8 bases had no gene match. Germline V gene sequence: CDR1 MNHEY, CDR2 SMNVEV (reference sequence). The CDR3 sequence is 15 residues long.

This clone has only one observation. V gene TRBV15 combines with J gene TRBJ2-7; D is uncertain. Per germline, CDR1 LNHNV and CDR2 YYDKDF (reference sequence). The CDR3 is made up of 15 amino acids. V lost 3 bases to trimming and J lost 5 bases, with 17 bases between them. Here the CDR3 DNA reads TGTGCCACCAGCAGCCTTGAATTGGGGTTCAACGAGCAGTACTTC. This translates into CATSSLELGFNEQYF.

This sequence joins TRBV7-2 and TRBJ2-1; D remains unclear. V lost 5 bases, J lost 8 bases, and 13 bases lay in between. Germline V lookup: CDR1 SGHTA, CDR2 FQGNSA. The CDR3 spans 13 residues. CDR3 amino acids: CASSPSAIHEQFF. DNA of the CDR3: TGTGCCAGCAGCCCCTCGGCTATCCATGAGCAGTTCTTC.

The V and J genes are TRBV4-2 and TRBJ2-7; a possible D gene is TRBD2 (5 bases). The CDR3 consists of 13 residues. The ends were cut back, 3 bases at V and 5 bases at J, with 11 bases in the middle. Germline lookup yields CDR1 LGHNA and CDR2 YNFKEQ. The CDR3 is CASSHGAGNEQYF. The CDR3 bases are TGTGCCAGCAGCCATGGCGCCGGGAACGAGCAGTACTTC.

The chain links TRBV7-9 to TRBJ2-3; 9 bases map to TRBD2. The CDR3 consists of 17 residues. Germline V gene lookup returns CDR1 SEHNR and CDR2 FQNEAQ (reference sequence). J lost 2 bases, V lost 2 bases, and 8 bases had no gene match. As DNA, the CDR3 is TGTGCCAGCAGCTTACGTCTCCCGGGACTAGCCACAGATACGCAGTATTTT. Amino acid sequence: CASSLRLPGLATDTQYF.

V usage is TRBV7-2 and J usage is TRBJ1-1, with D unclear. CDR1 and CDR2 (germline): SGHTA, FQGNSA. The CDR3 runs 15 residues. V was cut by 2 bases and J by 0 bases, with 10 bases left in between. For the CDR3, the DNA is TGTGCCAGCAGCTTATATGAGGTCCTGAACACTGAAGCTTTCTTT. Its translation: CASSLYEVLNTEAFF.

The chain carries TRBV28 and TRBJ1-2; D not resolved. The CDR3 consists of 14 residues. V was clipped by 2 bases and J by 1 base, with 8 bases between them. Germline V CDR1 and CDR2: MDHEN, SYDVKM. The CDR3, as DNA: TGTGCCAGCAGTTTAAACGGATATAACTATGGCTACACCTTC. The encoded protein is CASSLNGYNYGYTF.

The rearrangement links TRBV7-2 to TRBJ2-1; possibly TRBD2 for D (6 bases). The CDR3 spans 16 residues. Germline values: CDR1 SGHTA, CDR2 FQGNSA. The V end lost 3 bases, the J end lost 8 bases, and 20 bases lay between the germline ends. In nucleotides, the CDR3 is TGTGCCAGCAGCTTTTCGGCGGGACCCCTGGGCCATGAGCAGTTCTTC. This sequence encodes CASSFSAGPLGHEQFF.

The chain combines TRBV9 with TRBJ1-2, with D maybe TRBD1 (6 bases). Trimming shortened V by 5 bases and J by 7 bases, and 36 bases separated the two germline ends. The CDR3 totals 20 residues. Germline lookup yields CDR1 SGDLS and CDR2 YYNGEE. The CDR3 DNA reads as TGTGCCAGCAGATTTCAATCCGAGAGCCCCCAGACAGGAGCAGATAGTGGCTACACCTTC. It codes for CASRFQSESPQTGADSGYTF. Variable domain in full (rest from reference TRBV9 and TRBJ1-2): DSGVTQTPKHLITATGQRVTLRCSPRSGDLSVYWYQQSLDQGLQFLIQYYNGEERAKGNILERFSAQQFPDLHSELNLSSLELGDSALYFCASRFQSESPQTGADSGYTFGSGTRLTVV.

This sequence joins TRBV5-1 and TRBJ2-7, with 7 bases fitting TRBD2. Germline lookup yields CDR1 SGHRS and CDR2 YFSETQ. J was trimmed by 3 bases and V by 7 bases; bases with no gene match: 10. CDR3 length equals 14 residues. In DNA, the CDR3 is TGCGCCAGCTGCCAATTGGCGGGGGACTACGAGCAGTACTTC. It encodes CASCQLAGDYEQYF.